This TCR beta chain was captured by sequencing in a study of blood T cells in healthy people across ages. Germline CDR1 is SGHVS and CDR2 is FNYEAQ. CDR3 length: 18 residues. The V gene lost 1 base and the J gene lost 0 bases, with 17 bases spanning the gap. Next came a second PCR, run for about 6 to 12 cycles, which used a sample-barcoded 5' primer along with a J-beta primer mix. TCRdb re-called the 5' RACE reads with MiXCR, one entry per CDR3 protein. Among under 850,000 distinct CDR3 sequences, 30% to 45% were seen once, and the ten largest hold 13%. The TCR originated in a man aged 18 to 35 in good health. The sample consisted of blood. The chain employs TRBV7-6 and TRBJ2-3; a possible D gene is TRBD2 (5 bases). The CDR3 sequence: CASSLGTSRFLSTDTQYF. CDR3 sequence (DNA): TGTGCCAGCAGCTTAGGGACTTCCCGATTCCTTAGCACAGATACGCAGTATTTT.